These T cell receptor beta chains were read from a single sample in a study of beta chain features in type 1 diabetes. Measured with immunoSEQ multiplex PCR; TCRdb has only the in-frame clones, and not every one. The table shows about 640,000 clones, with roughly 12% occurring only once. Sample: naive CD4+ T cells from blood. These receptor sequences come from a man aged 25 to 45 with type 1 diabetes. Each CDR3 is given with its conserved first and last residue. The D gene is left open where the match is weak. Clone size, where shown, is once, few, many, or a class for clones that have expanded.

V gene: TRBV5-6
clone size: few
J gene: TRBJ2-3
D gene: TRBD2
CDR3 protein: CASSLYLVPSGTTDTQYF
CDR3 DNA: TGTGCCAGCAGCTTGTATCTTGTGCCTAGCGGGACCACAGATACGCAGTATTTT

V gene: TRBV6-5
clone size: NA
J gene: TRBJ2-2
D gene: NA
CDR3 protein: CASIQGNTGELFF
CDR3 DNA: TGTGCCAGCATTCAGGGGAACACCGGGGAGCTGTTTTTT

V gene: TRBV25-1
clone size: few
J gene: TRBJ2-1
D gene: TRBD2
CDR3 protein: CASGSRTSGDNEQFF
CDR3 DNA: TGTGCCAGCGGTAGTAGGACTAGCGGGGACAATGAGCAGTTCTTC

V gene: TRBV4-2
clone size: NA
J gene: TRBJ2-7
D gene: TRBD1
CDR3 protein: CASSQLGTDELYEQYF
CDR3 DNA: TGTGCCAGCAGCCAGCTCGGGACAGACGAACTCTACGAGCAGTACTTC

V gene: TRBV2
clone size: few
J gene: TRBJ1-1
D gene: NA
CDR3 protein: CASSVTGTEAFF
CDR3 DNA: TGTGCCAGCAGTGTCACCGGGACTGAAGCTTTCTTT

V gene: TRBV5-4
clone size: NA
J gene: TRBJ2-1
D gene: TRBD2
CDR3 protein: CASSLKASGGLVNEQFF
CDR3 DNA: TGTGCCAGCAGCTTAAAGGCTAGCGGGGGGTTGGTTAATGAGCAGTTCTTC

V gene: TRBV18
clone size: few
J gene: TRBJ1-4
D gene: NA
CDR3 protein: CASSPGTLNEKLFF
CDR3 DNA: TGTGCCAGCTCCCCCGGGACTCTTAATGAAAAACTGTTTTTT

V gene: TRBV19
clone size: NA
J gene: TRBJ1-5
D gene: TRBD1
CDR3 protein: CAAGQLNQPQHF
CDR3 DNA: TGTGCCGCGGGACAGCTCAATCAGCCCCAGCATTTT

V gene: TRBV28
clone size: NA
J gene: TRBJ1-5
D gene: NA
CDR3 protein: CASSSPTGWNQPQHF
CDR3 DNA: TGTGCCAGCAGCTCCCCCACAGGGTGGAATCAGCCCCAGCATTTT

V gene: TRBV5-1
clone size: NA
J gene: TRBJ2-3
D gene: TRBD1
CDR3 protein: CASSLGQGAKEYF
CDR3 DNA: TGCGCCAGCAGCTTGGGGCAGGGGGCTAAGGAGTATTTT

V gene: TRBV6-5
clone size: few
J gene: TRBJ2-2
D gene: NA
CDR3 protein: CASRYTGELFF
CDR3 DNA: TGTGCCAGCAGATACACCGGGGAGCTGTTTTTT

V gene: TRBV7-9
clone size: few
J gene: TRBJ1-5
D gene: NA
CDR3 protein: CASSRQEWDQPQHF
CDR3 DNA: TGTGCCAGCAGCCGGCAGGAATGGGATCAGCCCCAGCATTTT

V gene: TRBV6-5
clone size: few
J gene: TRBJ2-7
D gene: TRBD1
CDR3 protein: CASSDLTGGVAQYF
CDR3 DNA: TGTGCCAGCAGTGACCTGACAGGGGGGGTCGCGCAGTACTTC

V gene: TRBV19
clone size: NA
J gene: TRBJ1-1
D gene: NA
CDR3 protein: CASSPYMNTEAFF
CDR3 DNA: TGTGCCAGTAGTCCCTATATGAACACTGAAGCTTTCTTT

V gene: TRBV7-9
clone size: few
J gene: TRBJ1-5
D gene: TRBD1
CDR3 protein: CASSSGQGVQPQHF
CDR3 DNA: TGTGCCAGCAGCTCAGGACAGGGGGTCCAGCCCCAGCATTTT

V gene: TRBV30
clone size: NA
J gene: TRBJ1-2
D gene: NA
CDR3 protein: CAWKARSADYGYTF
CDR3 DNA: TGTGCCTGGAAGGCGAGAAGCGCCGACTATGGCTACACCTTC

V gene: TRBV2
clone size: NA
J gene: TRBJ2-7
D gene: NA
CDR3 protein: CASSPARSPYEQYF
CDR3 DNA: TGTGCCAGCAGTCCCGCCAGGTCCCCTTACGAGCAGTACTTC

V gene: TRBV4-1
clone size: few
J gene: TRBJ2-3
D gene: TRBD2
CDR3 protein: CASSQTGLARADTQYF
CDR3 DNA: TGCGCCAGCAGCCAGACCGGACTAGCGAGGGCAGATACGCAGTATTTT

V gene: TRBV2
clone size: NA
J gene: TRBJ2-7
D gene: TRBD2
CDR3 protein: CASSPELAGGAGEYF
CDR3 DNA: TGTGCCAGCAGCCCCGAGCTAGCGGGGGGCGCGGGGGAGTACTTC

V gene: TRBV7-2
clone size: few
J gene: TRBJ1-2
D gene: NA
CDR3 protein: CASSLAGNGYTF
CDR3 DNA: TGTGCCAGCAGCTTAGCAGGAAATGGCTACACCTTC

V gene: TRBV2
clone size: NA
J gene: TRBJ2-7
D gene: TRBD2
CDR3 protein: CASSPLGTSGDYEQYF
CDR3 DNA: TGTGCCAGCAGCCCTTTAGGGACTAGCGGGGACTACGAGCAGTACTTC

V gene: TRBV5-1
clone size: NA
J gene: TRBJ1-2
D gene: NA
CDR3 protein: CASSFHGEDGYTF
CDR3 DNA: TGCGCCAGCAGCTTTCACGGAGAAGATGGCTACACCTTC

V gene: TRBV6-6
clone size: NA
J gene: TRBJ2-5
D gene: NA
CDR3 protein: CASLIAGETQYF
CDR3 DNA: TGTGCCAGTTTGATCGCCGGAGAGACCCAGTACTTC

V gene: TRBV7-8
clone size: few
J gene: TRBJ1-3
D gene: NA
CDR3 protein: CASSFISGNTIYF
CDR3 DNA: TGTGCCAGCAGCTTTATTTCTGGAAACACCATATATTTT

V gene: TRBV6-5
clone size: few
J gene: TRBJ1-4
D gene: NA
CDR3 protein: CASSYGNYNEKLFF
CDR3 DNA: TGTGCCAGCAGTTACGGGAATTATAATGAAAAACTGTTTTTT

V gene: TRBV5-1
clone size: NA
J gene: TRBJ2-1
D gene: NA
CDR3 protein: CASSLVRGSGQFF
CDR3 DNA: TGCGCCAGCAGCTTGGTACGGGGATCAGGGCAGTTCTTC

V gene: TRBV7-2
clone size: NA
J gene: TRBJ1-2
D gene: NA
CDR3 protein: CASSLFQGPSQGGYTF
CDR3 DNA: TGTGCCAGCAGCTTATTCCAGGGGCCCTCCCAGGGTGGCTACACCTTC

V gene: TRBV7-2
clone size: few
J gene: TRBJ2-4
D gene: TRBD1
CDR3 protein: CASSFRQGDIQYF
CDR3 DNA: TGTGCCAGCAGCTTTAGACAGGGTGACATTCAGTACTTC

V gene: TRBV5-6
clone size: few
J gene: TRBJ1-2
D gene: TRBD1
CDR3 protein: CASRSGTAYGYTF
CDR3 DNA: TGTGCCAGCAGATCCGGGACAGCCTATGGCTACACCTTC

V gene: TRBV6-5
clone size: few
J gene: TRBJ2-7
D gene: NA
CDR3 protein: CASSRQEGDGEQYF
CDR3 DNA: TGTGCCAGCAGTCGTCAGGAGGGAGACGGCGAGCAGTACTTC

V gene: TRBV2
clone size: NA
J gene: TRBJ2-1
D gene: NA
CDR3 protein: CASTRWGTANYNEQFF
CDR3 DNA: TGTGCCAGCACCCGGTGGGGGACGGCGAACTACAATGAGCAGTTCTTC

V gene: TRBV5-1
clone size: few
J gene: TRBJ2-7
D gene: TRBD1
CDR3 protein: CASSYPTTGDEQYF
CDR3 DNA: TGCGCCAGCAGCTACCCCACGACAGGGGACGAGCAGTACTTC

V gene: TRBV11-2
clone size: few
J gene: TRBJ1-6
D gene: NA
CDR3 protein: CASSLVREVWSPLHF
CDR3 DNA: TGTGCCAGCAGCTTAGTGCGGGAAGTTTGGTCACCCCTCCACTTT

V gene: TRBV11-2
clone size: few
J gene: TRBJ2-2
D gene: NA
CDR3 protein: CASSPQWDSRGTGELFF
CDR3 DNA: TGTGCCAGCAGCCCACAATGGGACTCCCGAGGCACCGGGGAGCTGTTTTTT

V gene: TRBV5-4
clone size: NA
J gene: TRBJ2-7
D gene: NA
CDR3 protein: CASSLAGGSLSYEQYF
CDR3 DNA: TGTGCCAGCAGCTTAGCTGGAGGAAGCCTCTCCTACGAGCAGTACTTC

V gene: TRBV2
clone size: few
J gene: TRBJ1-6
D gene: NA
CDR3 protein: CASRQDGYNSPLHF
CDR3 DNA: TGTGCCAGCAGACAAGACGGGTATAATTCACCCCTCCACTTT

V gene: TRBV7-2
clone size: few
J gene: TRBJ1-5
D gene: NA
CDR3 protein: CASSSDQGVNQPQHF
CDR3 DNA: TGTGCCAGCAGCTCTGACCAGGGTGTCAATCAGCCCCAGCATTTT

V gene: TRBV6-5
clone size: few
J gene: TRBJ2-1
D gene: NA
CDR3 protein: CASSPTTIRGQFF
CDR3 DNA: TGTGCCAGCAGTCCGACCACAATCAGGGGGCAGTTCTTC

V gene: TRBV19
clone size: NA
J gene: TRBJ2-7
D gene: NA
CDR3 protein: CASSPTLGGAYEQYF
CDR3 DNA: TGTGCCAGTAGCCCGACCCTGGGGGGAGCCTACGAGCAGTACTTC

V gene: TRBV6-1
clone size: NA
J gene: TRBJ1-3
D gene: NA
CDR3 protein: CASRTQRGSGNTIYF
CDR3 DNA: TGTGCCAGCAGAACTCAGAGGGGCTCTGGAAACACCATATATTTT